This entry concerns a single TCR beta chain. These data come from a study of blood T cell repertoires in COVID-19. The CDR3 length is 12 residues. The germline V gene has CDR1 SGHTA and CDR2 FQGNSA. The germline V and J ends were trimmed by 0 bases and 9 bases, with 6 bases remaining between them. How the authors handled the data: Reference gene primer amplification gave estimated nucleated cell counts. Generated by immunoSEQ multiplex PCR, the TCRdb table keeps only in-frame clones and is missing some. For V, J and clone size, that table is used; D and trimming come from the DNA. Counted here are hundreds of thousands of clones, more than 75% occurring once; the ten biggest clones make up 2.5% to 4%.

The sequenced material came from peripheral blood. The TCR comes from a woman between 18 and 29 years old who had recovered from COVID-19. The rearrangement uses TRBV7-2 and TRBJ2-1, with D possibly matching TRBD2 (6 bases). CDR3 sequence reads: CASSLAGGEQFF. The DNA of the CDR3 is TGTGCCAGCAGCTTAGCGGGGGGTGAGCAGTTCTTC.